The text below deals with one TCR beta chain. Its antigen remains unidentified. This entry belongs to a study of cytomegalovirus exposure and HLA in healthy donors. Study-wide findings and caveats: Roughly even sequencing depth across donors was the assumption behind the presence/absence analyses.

The germline CDR1 and CDR2 sequences are SGDLS and YYNGEE. Trimming shortened V by 4 bases and J by 7 bases, and 14 bases separated the two germline ends. There are 13 residues in the CDR3. Use of 60 Vbeta and 13 Jbeta primers characterized the PCR. TCRdb keeps only in-frame clones here, not all; method: immunoSEQ multiplex PCR. Of more than 150,000 clones in the sample, 70% to 80% were seen once. The TCR comes from a girl aged 5-17 years in good health and CMV-seropositive. Sequencing input: PBMCs. The genes are TRBV9 and TRBJ1-1, with D perhaps matching TRBD1 (6 bases). The CDR3 nucleotides are TGTGCCAGCAGCACACGGACAGAGGGTGAAGCTTTCTTT. As protein: CASSTRTEGEAFF. Full variable domain (outside the CDR3, taken from reference TRBV9 and TRBJ1-1): DSGVTQTPKHLITATGQRVTLRCSPRSGDLSVYWYQQSLDQGLQFLIQYYNGEERAKGNILERFSAQQFPDLHSELNLSSLELGDSALYFCASSTRTEGEAFFGQGTRLTVV.